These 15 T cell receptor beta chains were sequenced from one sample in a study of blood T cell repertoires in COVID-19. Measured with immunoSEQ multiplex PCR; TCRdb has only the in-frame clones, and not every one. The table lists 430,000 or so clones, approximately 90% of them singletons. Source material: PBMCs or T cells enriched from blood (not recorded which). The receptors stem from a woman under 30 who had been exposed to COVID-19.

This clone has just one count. The CDR3 DNA is TGCAGCGTTGAACAGGGGAGGACCCAGTACTTC. Its protein product is CSVEQGRTQYF. This rearrangement joins TRBV29-1 to TRBJ2-5; tentatively, D is TRBD1 (6 bases). Germline V gene sequence: CDR1 SQVTM, CDR2 ANQGSEA. The CDR3 is 11 residues long. V was trimmed by 2 bases and J by 7 bases, leaving 8 bases between them.

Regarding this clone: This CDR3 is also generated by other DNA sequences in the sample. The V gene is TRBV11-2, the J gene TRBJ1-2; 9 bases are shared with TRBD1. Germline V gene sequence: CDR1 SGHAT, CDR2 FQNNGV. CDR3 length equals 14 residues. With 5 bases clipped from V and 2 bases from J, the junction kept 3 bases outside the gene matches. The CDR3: CASSQGQGNYGYTF. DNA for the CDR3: TGTGCCAGCAGCCAGGGACAGGGCAACTATGGCTACACCTTC.

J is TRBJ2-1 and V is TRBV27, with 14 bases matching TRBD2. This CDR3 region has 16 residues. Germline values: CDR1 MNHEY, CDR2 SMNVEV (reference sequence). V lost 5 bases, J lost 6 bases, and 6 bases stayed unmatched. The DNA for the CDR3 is TGTGCCAGCAGTGCAGGGACTAGCGGGAGAATCAATGAGCAGTTCTTC. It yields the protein CASSAGTSGRINEQFF.

The CDR3 sequence: CASSLRDRRQGDTQYF. In nucleotides, the CDR3 is TGTGCCAGCAGTTTACGGGACAGACGGCAGGGAGATACGCAGTATTTT. This chain connects TRBV28 to TRBJ2-3, with 7 positions matching TRBD1. The germline V gene has CDR1 MDHEN and CDR2 SYDVKM. Losses at the gene ends were 2 bases for V and 5 bases for J; bases not matched to a gene: 10. The CDR3 contains 16 residues.

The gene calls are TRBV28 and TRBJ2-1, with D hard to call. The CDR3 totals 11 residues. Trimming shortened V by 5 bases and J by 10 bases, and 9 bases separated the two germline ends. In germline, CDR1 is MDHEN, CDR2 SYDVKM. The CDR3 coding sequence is TGTGCCAGCAGTCCCCAGAAAGAGCAGTTCTTC. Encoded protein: CASSPQKEQFF.

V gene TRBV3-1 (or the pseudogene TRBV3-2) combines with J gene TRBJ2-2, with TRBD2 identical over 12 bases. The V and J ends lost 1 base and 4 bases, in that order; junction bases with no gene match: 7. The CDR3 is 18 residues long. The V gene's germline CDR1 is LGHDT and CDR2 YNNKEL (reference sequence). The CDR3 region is CASSQATSGRFSTGELFF. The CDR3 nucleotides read TGTGCCAGCAGCCAAGCAACTAGCGGGAGGTTCAGCACCGGGGAGCTGTTTTTT.

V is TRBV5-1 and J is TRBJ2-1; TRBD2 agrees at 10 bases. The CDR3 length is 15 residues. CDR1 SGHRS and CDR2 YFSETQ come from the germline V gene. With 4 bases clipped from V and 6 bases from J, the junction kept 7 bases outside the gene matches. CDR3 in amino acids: CASSPLERGGNEQFF. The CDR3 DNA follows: TGCGCCAGCAGCCCATTAGAGCGGGGGGGCAATGAGCAGTTCTTC.

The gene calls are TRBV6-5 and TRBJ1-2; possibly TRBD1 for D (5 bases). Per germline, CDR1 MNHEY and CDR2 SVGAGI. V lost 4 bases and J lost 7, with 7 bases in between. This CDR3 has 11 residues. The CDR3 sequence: CASSSTAGYTF. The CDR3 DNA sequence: TGTGCCAGCAGTTCGACAGCTGGCTACACCTTC.

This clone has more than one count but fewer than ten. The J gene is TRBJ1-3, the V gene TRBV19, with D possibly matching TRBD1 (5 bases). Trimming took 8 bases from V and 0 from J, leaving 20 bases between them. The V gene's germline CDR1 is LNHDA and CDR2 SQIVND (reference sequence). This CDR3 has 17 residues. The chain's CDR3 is CASSADTRAPSGNTIYF. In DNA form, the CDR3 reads TGTGCCAGTTCGGCAGACACCAGGGCCCCCTCTGGAAACACCATATATTTT.

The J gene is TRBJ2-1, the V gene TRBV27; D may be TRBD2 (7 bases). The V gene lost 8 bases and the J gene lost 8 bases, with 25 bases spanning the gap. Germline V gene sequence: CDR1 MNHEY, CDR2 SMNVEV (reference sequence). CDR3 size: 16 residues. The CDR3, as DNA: TGTGCCAGCGGCGAGGGGGGGAGAGGGAGTTTCTATGAGCAGTTCTTC. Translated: CASGEGGRGSFYEQFF.

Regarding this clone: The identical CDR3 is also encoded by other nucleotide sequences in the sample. This CDR3 reads CASSLQGDQPQHF. As DNA, the CDR3 is TGTGCCAGCAGTTTACAGGGTGATCAGCCCCAGCATTTT. This chain joins TRBV28 and TRBJ1-5; perhaps TRBD1 as D (5 bases). Germline values: CDR1 MDHEN, CDR2 SYDVKM. The CDR3 totals 13 residues. The ends were cut back, 2 bases at V and 5 bases at J, with 7 bases in the middle.

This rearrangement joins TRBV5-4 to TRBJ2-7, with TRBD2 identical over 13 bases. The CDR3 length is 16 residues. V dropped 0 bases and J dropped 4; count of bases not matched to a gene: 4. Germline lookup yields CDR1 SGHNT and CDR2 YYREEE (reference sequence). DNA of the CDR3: TGTGCCAGCAGCTTGGAATCGGGACTAGCGGGGTACGAGCAGTACTTC. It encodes CASSLESGLAGYEQYF.

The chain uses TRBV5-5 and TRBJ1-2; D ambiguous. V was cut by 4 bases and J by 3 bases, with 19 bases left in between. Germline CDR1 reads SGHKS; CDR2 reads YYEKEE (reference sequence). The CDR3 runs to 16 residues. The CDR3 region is CASSLILAKEYYGYTF. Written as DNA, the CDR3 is TGTGCCAGCAGCCTCATCCTAGCAAAAGAGTACTATGGCTACACCTTC.

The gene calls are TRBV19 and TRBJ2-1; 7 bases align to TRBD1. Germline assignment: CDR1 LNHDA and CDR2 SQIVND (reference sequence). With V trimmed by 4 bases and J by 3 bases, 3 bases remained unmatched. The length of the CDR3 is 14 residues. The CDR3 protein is CASSRAGGYNEQFF. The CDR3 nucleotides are TGTGCCAGTAGTAGGGCAGGGGGCTACAATGAGCAGTTCTTC.

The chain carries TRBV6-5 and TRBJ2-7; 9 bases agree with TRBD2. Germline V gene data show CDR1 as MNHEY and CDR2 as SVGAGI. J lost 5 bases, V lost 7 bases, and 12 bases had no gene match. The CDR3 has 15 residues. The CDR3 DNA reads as TGTGCCAGCAAATCCTGGGCTAGCGGGAACCACGAGCAGTACTTC. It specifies CASKSWASGNHEQYF.